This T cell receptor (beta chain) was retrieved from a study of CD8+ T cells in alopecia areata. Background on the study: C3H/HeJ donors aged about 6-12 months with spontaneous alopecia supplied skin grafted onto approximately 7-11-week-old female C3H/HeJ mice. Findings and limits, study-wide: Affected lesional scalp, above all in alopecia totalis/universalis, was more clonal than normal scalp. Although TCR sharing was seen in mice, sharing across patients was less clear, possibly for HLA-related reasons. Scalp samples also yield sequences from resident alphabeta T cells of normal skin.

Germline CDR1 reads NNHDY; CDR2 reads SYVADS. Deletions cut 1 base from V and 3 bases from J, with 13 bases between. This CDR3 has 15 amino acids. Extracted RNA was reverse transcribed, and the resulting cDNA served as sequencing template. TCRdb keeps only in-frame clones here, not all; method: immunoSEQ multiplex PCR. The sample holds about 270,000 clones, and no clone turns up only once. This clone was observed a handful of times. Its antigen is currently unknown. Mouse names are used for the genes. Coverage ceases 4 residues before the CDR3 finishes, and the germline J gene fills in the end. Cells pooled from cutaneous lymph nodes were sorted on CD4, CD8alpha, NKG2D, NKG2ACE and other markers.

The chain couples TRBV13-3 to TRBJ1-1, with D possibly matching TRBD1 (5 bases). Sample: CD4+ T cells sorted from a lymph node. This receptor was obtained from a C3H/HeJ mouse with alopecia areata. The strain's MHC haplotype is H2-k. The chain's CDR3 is CASSDTPGWDTEVFF. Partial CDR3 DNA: TGTGCCAGCAGTGATACTCCAGGGTGGGACACA.